Below, 19 T cell receptor beta chains from the same sample are listed, as sequenced in a study of cytomegalovirus exposure and HLA in healthy donors. PCR employed 60 Vbeta and 13 Jbeta primers. Measured with immunoSEQ multiplex PCR; TCRdb has only the in-frame clones, and not every one. The sample has under 200,000 clones, approximately 80% seen once. Sequenced sample: PBMCs. The receptors were gathered from a male donor in good health and CMV-seropositive.

V and J are TRBV28 and TRBJ1-6; D might be TRBD1 (6 bases). CDR1 MDHEN and CDR2 SYDVKM come from the germline V gene. V lost 5 bases to trimming and J lost 4 bases, with 12 bases between them. This CDR3 is 15 amino acids long. CDR3 bases: TGTGCCAGCAGTCTCCTCAGGGGTTATAATTCACCCCTCCACTTT. Its protein product is CASSLLRGYNSPLHF.

The sample holds a few counts of this clone. The J gene is TRBJ2-7, the V gene TRBV27; D is possibly TRBD1 (6 bases). Deletions cut 4 bases from V and 0 bases from J, with 13 bases between. CDR3 size: 15 residues. CDR1 MNHEY and CDR2 SMNVEV come from the germline V gene (reference sequence). The CDR3 loop reads CASSSADRVSYEQYF. CDR3 nucleotide sequence: TGTGCCAGCAGTTCAGCGGACAGAGTCTCCTACGAGCAGTACTTC.

The rearrangement joins TRBV10-3 to TRBJ2-1, with D possibly TRBD1 on 5 matching bases. The CDR3 length is 14 residues. The ends were cut back, 11 bases at V and 7 bases at J, with 21 bases in the middle. Germline lookup yields CDR1 ENHRY and CDR2 SYGVKD. As DNA, the CDR3 is TGTGCCGTCCGGGTCCAGTCTAGGGGAAATGAGCAGTTCTTC. Translated: CAVRVQSRGNEQFF.

The CDR3 region has the DNA TGTGCCAGCAGTTCACAACTGAACACTGAAGCTTTCTTT. Its protein product is CASSSQLNTEAFF. V gene TRBV11-1 combines with J gene TRBJ1-1; D uncertain. With 6 bases removed from V and 0 bases from J, the gap between germline ends came to 8 bases. This CDR3 is built from 13 residues. The germline V gene has CDR1 SGHAT and CDR2 FQDESV (reference sequence).

The genes are TRBV7-2 and TRBJ2-7; no reliable D call. The V end was cut by 2 bases, the J end by 2 bases, with 7 bases between. Germline V CDR1 and CDR2: SGHTA, FQGNSA. The CDR3 covers 13 residues. CDR3 protein: CASSLPQTYEQYF. In DNA, the CDR3 is TGTGCCAGCAGCTTACCACAAACCTACGAGCAGTACTTC.

The chain uses TRBV18 and TRBJ2-5; unclear D gene. Germline-derived CDR1 and CDR2 are KGHSH and LQKENI. V lost 3 bases and J 1 base, leaving 9 bases between the germline ends. The CDR3 sequence is 14 residues long. DNA for the CDR3: TGTGCCAGCTCACCGTCACGGAGCCAAGAGACCCAGTACTTC. Protein: CASSPSRSQETQYF.

There are a few counts of this clone. This CDR3 is also generated by other DNA sequences in the sample. J is TRBJ2-1 and V is TRBV7-9, with D perhaps matching TRBD1 (5 bases). The CDR3 sequence is 13 residues long. V lost 1 base and J lost 4, with 5 bases in between. From germline, CDR1 is SEHNR and CDR2 FQNEAQ (reference sequence). CDR3 nucleotides: TGTGCCAGCAGCTTAGGACAGTACAATGAGCAGTTCTTC. Its translation is CASSLGQYNEQFF.

CDR3 residues: CASSIVRDGETQYF. The DNA for the CDR3 is TGTGCCAGTAGTATAGTGCGGGACGGAGAGACCCAGTACTTC. The chain recombines TRBV19 with TRBJ2-5; perhaps TRBD2 as D (6 bases). The germline V and J ends were trimmed by 1 base and 4 bases, with 10 bases remaining between them. From germline, CDR1 is LNHDA and CDR2 SQIVND (reference sequence). This CDR3 region has 14 residues.

The chain joins TRBV10-3 to TRBJ2-3; 7 bases are shared with TRBD2. Germline-derived CDR1 and CDR2 are ENHRY and SYGVKD. The CDR3 runs 13 residues. Germline trimming cut 9 bases from V and 2 bases from J; bases unmatched to any gene: 5. Here the CDR3 reads CAIGRGDTDTQYF. Written as DNA, the CDR3 is TGTGCCATTGGACGGGGGGACACAGATACGCAGTATTTT.

This clone was observed a handful of times. The J gene is TRBJ2-1, the V gene TRBV7-2, with D maybe TRBD2 (5 bases). V dropped 0 bases and J dropped 7 bases, with 10 bases sitting between them. Germline V lookup: CDR1 SGHTA, CDR2 FQGNSA. CDR3 length: 14 residues. Written as DNA, the CDR3 is TGTGCCAGCAGCTTAGCGTTAGCGAGGAATGAGCAGTTCTTC. The encoded protein is CASSLALARNEQFF.

The chain carries TRBV11-3 and TRBJ1-2, with TRBD1 matching over 7 bases. J lost 8 bases, V lost 5 bases, and 5 bases had no gene match. There are 12 residues in the CDR3. Germline CDR1 is SGHNT and CDR2 is YENEEA. The CDR3: CASSLGTDGYTF. CDR3 DNA: TGTGCCAGCAGCCTCGGGACAGACGGCTACACCTTC.

The J gene is TRBJ1-3, the V gene TRBV29-1; maybe TRBD1 (6 bases). The CDR3 spans 13 residues. The germline gives CDR1 SQVTM, CDR2 ANQGSEA. Trimming took 7 bases from V and 2 from J, leaving 12 bases between them. The CDR3 DNA follows: TGCAGCGCCACCAGGGGAGCTGGAAACACCATATATTTT. Its translation: CSATRGAGNTIYF.

The J gene is TRBJ2-5, the V gene TRBV5-1; 11 nucleotides align to TRBD2. In germline, CDR1 is SGHRS, CDR2 YFSETQ. The length of the CDR3 is 14 residues. V dropped 6 bases and J dropped 5; count of bases not matched to a gene: 6. CDR3 in amino acids: CASTSGRSGETQYF. The CDR3 bases are TGCGCCAGCACTAGCGGGAGGAGCGGGGAGACCCAGTACTTC.

The chain links TRBV9 to TRBJ2-1; 8 nucleotides line up with TRBD1. The CDR3 extends over 16 amino acids. Per germline, CDR1 SGDLS and CDR2 YYNGEE. V dropped 7 bases and J dropped 2; count of bases not matched to a gene: 11. The CDR3 spells CASELEDRGPYNEQFF. The DNA for the CDR3 is TGTGCCAGCGAACTCGAAGACAGGGGTCCCTACAATGAGCAGTTCTTC.

The chain carries TRBV27 and TRBJ2-1; D is possibly TRBD2 (6 bases). The CDR3 runs 13 residues. In germline, CDR1 is MNHEY, CDR2 SMNVEV (reference sequence). Trimming left V 10 bases short and J 1 base short, with 11 bases between. CDR3 nucleotide sequence: TGTGCCACCCAAGGAGGGTCCTACAATGAGCAGTTCTTC. Amino acids: CATQGGSYNEQFF.

The genes are TRBV11-3 and TRBJ2-1; 8 bases map to TRBD2. The J segment lost 6 bases and the V segment lost 5 bases, leaving 3 bases of the junction unmatched. Germline assignment: CDR1 SGHNT and CDR2 YENEEA. The CDR3 spans 13 residues. CDR3 sequence: CASSPGLANEQFF. CDR3 coding DNA: TGTGCCAGCAGCCCCGGACTAGCCAATGAGCAGTTCTTC.

This clone showed up just once. The chain couples TRBV30 to TRBJ1-4; no clear D. V was shortened by 2 bases and J by 7 bases, with 11 bases between the two germline ends. The V gene's germline CDR1 is GTSNPN and CDR2 SVGIG (reference sequence). This CDR3 comprises 13 residues. CDR3 in DNA: TGTGCCTGGAGTTGGCGGCGGGGTGAAAAACTGTTTTTT. It encodes CAWSWRRGEKLFF.

The chain uses TRBV19 and TRBJ2-1, with D tentatively TRBD1 (7 bases). Trimming took off 8 bases at V and 1 base at J, with 18 bases between the two ends. Germline CDR1 is LNHDA and CDR2 is SQIVND (reference sequence). The CDR3 sequence is 16 residues long. The CDR3 is CASFPQGGASYNEQFF. In DNA form, the CDR3 reads TGTGCCAGTTTCCCTCAGGGGGGAGCGTCCTACAATGAGCAGTTCTTC.

CDR3 residues: CSVGEVGGSAAQHF. CDR3 DNA: TGCAGCGTTGGAGAGGTCGGCGGATCAGCAGCCCAGCATTTT. The chain is built from TRBV29-1 and TRBJ1-5, with D unclear. Germline values: CDR1 SQVTM, CDR2 ANQGSEA. The CDR3 is 14 residues long. V lost 4 bases, J lost 11 bases, and 21 bases lay in between.